The 8 T cell receptor beta chains given below trace back to one sample, sequenced in a study of T cell responses to AZD1222 COVID-19 vaccine. Assay used: immunoSEQ multiplex PCR; TCRdb lists only in-frame clones, some missing. The data contain around 130,000 clones, approximately 86% of them singletons. Here the sequenced sample was peripheral blood, taken on day 0 of AZD1222 vaccination. The receptors were gathered from an adult in good health.

This clone was seen just once. The chain is built from TRBV6-5 and TRBJ2-2; D remains ambiguous. Germline values: CDR1 MNHEY, CDR2 SVGAGI. This CDR3 is 14 amino acids long. Trimming cost V 6 bases and J 6 bases, with 14 bases left between them. The CDR3 DNA follows: TGTGCCAGCAGCCCAGAAGTGCGCTCCGGGGAGCTGTTTTTT. Protein sequence: CASSPEVRSGELFF.

This chain links TRBV19 with TRBJ2-6, with TRBD1 matching over 10 bases. The CDR3 loop spans 18 amino acids. Germline V gives CDR1 LNHDA, CDR2 SQIVND (reference sequence). V was pared by 5 bases and J by 2 bases, with 9 bases of the junction left unmatched. CDR3: CASSVPGTGETGANVLTF. For the CDR3, the DNA is TGTGCCAGTAGTGTCCCTGGGACAGGGGAAACTGGGGCCAACGTCCTGACTTTC.

This clone appeared a single time. The chain recombines TRBV12-3 or TRBV12-4 with TRBJ1-2; D is perhaps TRBD1 (5 bases). V was trimmed by 10 bases and J by 8 bases, leaving 17 bases between them. This CDR3 has 12 amino acids. This chain's CDR3 is CATRPGGGGYTF. The CDR3 DNA sequence: TGTGCCACCCGTCCGGGGGGTGGGGGCTACACCTTC.

The chain uses TRBV27 and TRBJ2-5; D ambiguous. This CDR3 spans 12 amino acids. Looked up from germline, CDR1 is MNHEY and CDR2 is SMNVEV (reference sequence). V lost 3 bases and J lost 4, with 6 bases in between. CDR3 DNA sequence: TGTGCCAGCAGTTTTACGGGAGAGACCCAGTACTTC. Translated: CASSFTGETQYF.

CDR3 protein: CASSSRQGGPGNTIYF. The CDR3 bases are TGTGCCAGCAGCTCCCGACAGGGGGGACCTGGAAACACCATATATTTT. This rearrangement joins TRBV7-6 to TRBJ1-3; 9 nucleotides line up with TRBD1. V lost 4 bases, J lost 2 bases, and 6 bases stayed unmatched. This CDR3 is 16 amino acids long. The germline CDR1 and CDR2 sequences are SGHVS and FNYEAQ. The full variable domain, in which reference TRBV7-6 and TRBJ1-3 provide the parts outside the CDR3, is GAGVSQSPRYKVTKRGQDVALRCDPISGHVSLYWYRQALGQGPEFLTYFNYEAQQDKSGLPNDRFSAERPEGSISTLTIQRTEQRDSAMYRCASSSRQGGPGNTIYFGEGSWLTVV.

The chain combines TRBV5-1 with TRBJ2-5; tentatively, D is TRBD2 (6 bases). The CDR3 spans 13 residues. Trimming shortened V by 1 base and J by 5 bases, and 9 bases separated the two germline ends. Germline V gene lookup returns CDR1 SGHRS and CDR2 YFSETQ. CDR3: CASSLSGDETQYF. DNA of the CDR3: TGCGCCAGCAGCTTGTCGGGGGACGAGACCCAGTACTTC.

This rearrangement joins TRBV2 to TRBJ2-3; maybe TRBD1 (5 bases). The CDR3 is 15 residues long. CDR1 is SNHLY, CDR2 FYNNEI, per germline. Trimming left V 3 bases short and J 6 bases short, with 16 bases between. The CDR3 coding sequence is TGTGCCAGCAGTGAGGGGCAGGGTGGTTACGATACGCAGTATTTT. This codes for CASSEGQGGYDTQYF.

The rearrangement links TRBV30 to TRBJ1-5, with 9 bases lining up with TRBD1. Unmatched junction bases numbered 8, after V lost 2 bases and J lost 9 bases. Germline V gene lookup returns CDR1 GTSNPN and CDR2 SVGIG (reference sequence). The CDR3 spans 14 residues. The CDR3 reads CAWSTGTGKLPQHF. The CDR3 nucleotides read TGTGCCTGGAGTACCGGGACAGGGAAATTGCCCCAGCATTTT. Complete variable domain (other parts from reference TRBV30 and TRBJ1-5): SQTIHQWPATLVQPVGSPLSLECTVEGTSNPNLYWYRQAAGRGLQLLFYSVGIGQISSEVPQNLSASRPQDRQFILSSKKLLLSDSGFYLCAWSTGTGKLPQHFGDGTRLSIL.